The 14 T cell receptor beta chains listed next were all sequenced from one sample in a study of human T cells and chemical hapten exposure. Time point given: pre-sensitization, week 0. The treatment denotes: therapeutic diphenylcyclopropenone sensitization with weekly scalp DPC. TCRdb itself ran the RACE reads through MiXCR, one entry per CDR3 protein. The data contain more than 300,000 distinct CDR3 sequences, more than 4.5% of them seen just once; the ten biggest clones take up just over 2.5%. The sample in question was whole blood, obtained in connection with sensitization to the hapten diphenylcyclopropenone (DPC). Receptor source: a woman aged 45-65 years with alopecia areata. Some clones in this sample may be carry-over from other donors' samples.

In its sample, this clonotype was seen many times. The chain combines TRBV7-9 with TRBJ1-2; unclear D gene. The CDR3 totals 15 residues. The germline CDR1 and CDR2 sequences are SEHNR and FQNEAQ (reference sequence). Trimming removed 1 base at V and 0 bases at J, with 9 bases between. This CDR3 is CASSLEAAPNYGYTF. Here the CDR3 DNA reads TGTGCCAGCAGCTTAGAGGCGGCACCTAACTATGGCTACACCTTC.

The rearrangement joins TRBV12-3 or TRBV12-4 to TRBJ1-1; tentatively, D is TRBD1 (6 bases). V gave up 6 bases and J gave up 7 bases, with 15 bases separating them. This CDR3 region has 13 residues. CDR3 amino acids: CASSQGGGLEAFF. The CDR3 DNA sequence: TGTGCCAGCAGCCAGGGAGGGGGGCTTGAAGCTTTCTTT.

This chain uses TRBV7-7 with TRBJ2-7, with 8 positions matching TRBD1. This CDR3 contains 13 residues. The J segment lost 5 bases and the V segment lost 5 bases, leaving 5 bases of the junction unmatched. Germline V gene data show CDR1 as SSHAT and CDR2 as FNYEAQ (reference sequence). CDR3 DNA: TGTGCCAGCAGCACCGACAGGGGCGACGAGCAGTACTTC. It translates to CASSTDRGDEQYF.

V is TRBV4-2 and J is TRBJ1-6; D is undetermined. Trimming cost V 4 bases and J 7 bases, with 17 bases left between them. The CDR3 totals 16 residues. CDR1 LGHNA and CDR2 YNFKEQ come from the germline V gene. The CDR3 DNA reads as TGTGCCAGCAGCCTAGAGGAAGGACGAGACAATTCACCCCTCCACTTT. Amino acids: CASSLEEGRDNSPLHF.

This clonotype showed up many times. The CDR3 DNA sequence: TGCGCCAGCAGTGATATCGTTAGCGGGAGAATCGATACGCAGTATTTT. This translates into CASSDIVSGRIDTQYF. This rearrangement joins TRBV10-1 to TRBJ2-3; 9 nucleotides line up with TRBD2. CDR3 length: 16 residues. V trimming: 3 bases; J trimming: 6 bases; junction bases outside the gene matches: 10. Germline CDR1 reads WNHNN; CDR2 reads SYGVQD (reference sequence).

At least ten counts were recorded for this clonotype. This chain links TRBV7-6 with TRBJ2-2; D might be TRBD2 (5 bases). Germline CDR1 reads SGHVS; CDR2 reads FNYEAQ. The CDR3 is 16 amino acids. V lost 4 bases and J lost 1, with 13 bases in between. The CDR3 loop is CASSSHREGNTGELFF. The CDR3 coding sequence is TGTGCCAGCAGCTCCCATAGAGAGGGGAACACCGGGGAGCTGTTTTTT.

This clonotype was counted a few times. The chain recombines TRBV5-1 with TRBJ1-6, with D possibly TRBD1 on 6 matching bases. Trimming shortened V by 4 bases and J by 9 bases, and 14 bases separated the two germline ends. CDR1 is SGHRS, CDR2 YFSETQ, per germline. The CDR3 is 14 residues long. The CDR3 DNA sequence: TGCGCCAGCAGCCTCCGGACAGATGGTTCACCCCTCCACTTT. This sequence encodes CASSLRTDGSPLHF.

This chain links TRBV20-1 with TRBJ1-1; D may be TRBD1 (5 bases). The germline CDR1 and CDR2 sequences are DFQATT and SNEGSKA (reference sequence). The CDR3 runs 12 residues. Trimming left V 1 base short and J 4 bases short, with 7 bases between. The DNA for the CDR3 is TGCAGTGCTAGAGTCAGGGCCACTGAAGCTTTCTTT. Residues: CSARVRATEAFF.

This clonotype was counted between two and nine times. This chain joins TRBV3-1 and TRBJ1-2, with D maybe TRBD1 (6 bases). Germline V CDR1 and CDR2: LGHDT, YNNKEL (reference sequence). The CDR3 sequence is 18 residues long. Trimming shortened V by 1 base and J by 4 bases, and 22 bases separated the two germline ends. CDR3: CASSQAMDRIIYSYGYTF. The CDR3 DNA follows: TGTGCCAGCAGCCAAGCAATGGACAGAATTATATACTCCTATGGCTACACCTTC.

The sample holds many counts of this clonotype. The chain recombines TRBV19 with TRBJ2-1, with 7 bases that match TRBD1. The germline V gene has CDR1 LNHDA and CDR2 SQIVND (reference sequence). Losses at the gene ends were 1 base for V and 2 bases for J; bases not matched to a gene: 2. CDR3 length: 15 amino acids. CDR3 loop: CASSIAGGTYNEQFF. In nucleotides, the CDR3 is TGTGCCAGTAGTATAGCAGGGGGAACCTACAATGAGCAGTTCTTC.

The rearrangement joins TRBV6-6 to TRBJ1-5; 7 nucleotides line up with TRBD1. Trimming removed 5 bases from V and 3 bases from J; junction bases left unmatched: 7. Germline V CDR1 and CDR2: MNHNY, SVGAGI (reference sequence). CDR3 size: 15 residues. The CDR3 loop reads CASSSGRGNNQPQHF. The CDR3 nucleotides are TGTGCCAGCAGTAGTGGCAGGGGGAACAATCAGCCCCAGCATTTT.

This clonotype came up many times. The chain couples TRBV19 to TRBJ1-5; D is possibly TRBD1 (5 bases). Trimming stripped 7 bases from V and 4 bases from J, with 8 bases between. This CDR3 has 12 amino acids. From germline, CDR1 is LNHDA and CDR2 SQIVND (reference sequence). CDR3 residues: CASKGLNQPQHF. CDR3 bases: TGTGCCAGTAAGGGGCTTAATCAGCCCCAGCATTTT.

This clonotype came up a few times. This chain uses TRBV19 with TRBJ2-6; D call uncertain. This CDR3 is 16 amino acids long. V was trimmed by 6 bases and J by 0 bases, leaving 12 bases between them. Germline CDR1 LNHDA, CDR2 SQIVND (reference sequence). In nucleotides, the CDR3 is TGTGCCAGTAGCATAAATCAGGTCTCTGGGGCCAACGTCCTGACTTTC. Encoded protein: CASSINQVSGANVLTF.

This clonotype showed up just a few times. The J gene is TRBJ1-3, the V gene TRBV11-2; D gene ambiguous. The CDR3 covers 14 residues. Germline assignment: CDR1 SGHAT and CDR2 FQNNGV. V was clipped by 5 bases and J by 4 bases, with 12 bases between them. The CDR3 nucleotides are TGTGCCAGCAGCCCCGTGAACCTGGGAAACACCATATATTTT. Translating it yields CASSPVNLGNTIYF.